This T cell receptor (beta chain) was recorded in a study of cytomegalovirus exposure and HLA in healthy donors (dated by TCRdb to between 2016 and 2019). Study-wide context: An earlier analysis of several hundred of the donors reported under 300 Gb of sequence data and 117 million unique TCR beta sequences obtained from about 179 million T cells. In an earlier analysis of more than 550 of the donors, high-throughput TCR beta sequencing was used to judge whether each TCR beta V gene segment behaved as functional or pseudogenic. Besides the first cohort of under 700 subjects, a separate validation cohort made up of about 120 different subjects was used. The later analysis used no new phenotypic data to find candidate immune exposures, relying instead on TCR beta sequences and their occurrence across donors. HLA typing covered class I and class II loci at four-digit resolution. Typing coverage varied by locus: roughly 629-630 donors for A, B, C, DRB1 and DQB1; about 520 for DQA1; 600 to 610 for DPA1; some 470 for DPB1. The study aimed to test whether cataloging public T cell receptors could reveal signatures of past pathogen exposure. To study patterns of TCR occurrence, a later analysis re-analyzed previously published TCR beta repertoires from around 670 donors and added high-resolution HLA genotyping. Because of strong linkage in the cohort, roughly five DR-DQ haplotypes were treated as single units for association and clustering. All discovery cohort repertoires had been generated on a single sequencing platform. Donor age, sex, ethnicity and CMV serostatus were compiled together with the repertoire data. The T cell repertoires of about 700 subjects were profiled by immunosequencing and related to cytomegalovirus serostatus. Of the roughly 400 genotyped donors, more than 75% were placed in the genetic ancestry cluster associated with self-reported Caucasian donors. Among about 400 genotyped donors of the cohort, an average of approximately 220,000 unique TCR beta nucleotide sequences was sequenced per donor, of which roughly 17% were non-productive. To predict cytomegalovirus infection status, the study combined high-throughput TCR immunosequencing, statistical association of individual TCRs with disease status, and machine learning. An early release covering just under 650 HLA-typed donors comprised about 300 gigabases of sequencing data and about 90 million unique TCR sequences. Genome-wide SNP genotypes for about 55% of the roughly 670 donors were used in a later genetic analysis, which treated that subset as a discovery cohort.

As to this clone: What this receptor recognizes is not known. Within one base of it there is no much larger clone, and no base qualities were kept.

In total, 630 or so healthy bone marrow donors made up the cohort. At the time of sampling, every cohort member was nominally healthy, though immune exposures that went unrecorded were likely present. The donor tested CMV seronegative, placing the donor among the 350 to 400 seronegative members of the cohort. Each donor provided a peripheral blood sample, and peripheral blood mononuclear cells were used for TCR beta sequencing. Genomic DNA extraction from the blood cell samples was performed with the Qiagen DNeasy Blood Extraction Kit. Counted from cysteine to phenylalanine, this CDR3 has 10 amino acids. Only the CDR3 portion is preserved as DNA: 30 bases, with reading frame beginning at the first base. Sequences MRHNA (CDR1) and SNTAGT (CDR2) are obtained from the germline V gene. V gives up 10 bases and J gives up 7 bases, and the segment between their germline ends measures 10 bases. Overall study outcomes, separate from this receptor: The study listed around 160 TCR beta chains as associated with cytomegalovirus. In a later analysis, HLA-associated TCR beta chains showed more clonal expansion and lower generation probabilities than non-associated chains that were equally common. Several of the top co-occurrence clusters appeared to be linked to parvovirus B19, influenza, CMV and Epstein-Barr virus, according to a later analysis. Because HLA typing was missing for some donors at each locus, association tests included only the typed subset. Linkage disequilibrium might explain the correlated functional status among segregating V segments, but an unknown experimental factor could not be excluded. Assigning TCR associations to individual alleles was difficult when HLA alleles, especially DR and DQ, strongly co-occurred. Immune exposure information for the cohort was limited to CMV serostatus. A later genetic analysis associated a missense DCLRE1C variant with V-gene and J-gene trimming of TCR beta chains, and an independent cohort replicated the association. The authors suggested that the approach could potentially be generalized to other disease states and immunological phenotypes. Specific HLA alleles were associated with around 18,000 TCR beta sequences at a false discovery rate of 0.05 in a later analysis. Cytomegalovirus status was reported to be diagnosed by the classifier with high specificity and sensitivity in both the original and validation cohorts. The 87-base-pair reads could not distinguish some IMGT-functional V segments, including TRBV6-2 and TRBV6-3, so those segments were excluded. A few of the identified cytomegalovirus-associated TCR beta chains were confirmed in vitro to be specific for cytomegalovirus antigens. Because counts were too low, about 15 rarely observed V segments, including chromosome 9 orphons, were left out of the earlier analysis of 587 of the donors. Broadly in line with IMGT annotations, most TCR beta V segments showed up in productive rearrangements about 90% or about 30% of the time in an earlier analysis of approximately 600 of the donors. A further reported finding was that TCR beta sequences accurately predicted the HLA-A and HLA-B alleles for most subjects in the first cohort. Most TCR sequences were observed very rarely across donors, whereas some public TCRs were present in many individuals. In a later analysis, the rate of TCR association differed among HLA loci, with DRB1 alleles having the most associated TCRs and HLA-C alleles having the fewest. The cohort was sequenced for TCR beta chains only, and without alpha or paired-chain data the features that could be detected were limited. According to a later analysis, most CMV-associated TCR beta chains appeared to be HLA-restricted, and the HLA associations seemed to be driven largely by CMV exposure. Presence/absence analyses assumed roughly uniform sequencing depth across donors, an assumption that may not hold. A later genetic analysis reported fewer N-insertions in productive TCRs among donors in an Asian-associated ancestry cluster than the approximately 700-donor mean. A cluster of highly shared sequence variants was judged likely to represent a technical artifact of the sequencing pipeline.

Receptors were amplified or captured by the immunoSEQ multiplex PCR assay. A mixture of 60 forward primers for TCR Vbeta segments and 13 reverse primers for TCR Jbeta segments was used in the multiplex PCR. Amplification of the CDR3 region of rearranged TCR beta genes was performed with a multiplex PCR assay on genomic DNA. On the Illumina HiSeq System, the amplified TCR beta libraries were sequenced as 87-base-pair reads. In the original analysis: In a later analysis, 70 million to 95 million unique TCR beta chains were counted across the roughly 700 repertoires, and roughly 11 million of these chains were shared by at least two donors. Raw reads were error-corrected and collapsed into unique sequences by a nearest-neighbor algorithm in which closely related sequences were merged to remove PCR and sequencing errors. CDR3 sequences were aligned to IMGT reference sequences to assign V, D and J gene segments. For a sequence to be retained, a match of at least six nucleotides to both a V gene segment and a J gene segment was required. A rearrangement was called productive if the CDR3 had no stop codons and remained in frame with V and J, and every other rearrangement was called non-productive. Following IMGT convention, CDR3 was defined as the stretch from the second conserved V-encoded cysteine to the conserved J-encoded phenylalanine. The earlier analysis of about 560 of the donors excluded any sequence lacking an unambiguous match to a single V gene segment. In an earlier analysis of several hundred of the donors, V segments were called functional above 56.7% productive rearrangements and were called segregating when the between-donor standard deviation exceeded 5%. A statistical classification framework was built to diagnose cytomegalovirus status from the catalog of TCR beta chain sequences. In a later analysis, TCR nucleotide sequences were compared against IMGT/GENE-DB human TR gene sequences so that V and J genes could be assigned. In a later analysis, CDR3 sequences and most-parsimonious VDJ recombination scenarios were assigned using the TCRdist pipeline. A later analysis defined each TCR beta chain by its CDR3 amino acid sequence plus V-gene family, and excluded reads lacking a unique V-gene family. To address suspected cross-contamination and a sequencing artifact, a later analysis removed a few hundred highly shared, low-generation-probability nucleotide sequences. In a later analysis, a clonal expansion index for each public chain was calculated from normalized within-repertoire ranks of inferred template counts. In a later analysis, generation probabilities were computed using a VDJ recombination model fitted to out-of-frame rearrangements, and the results were checked against IGoR. In a later analysis, hypergeometric tests were used to score TCR-TCR, TCR-HLA and TCR-CMV co-occurrence, with a repertoire-size bias correction applied to TCR pairs. False discovery rates were estimated in a later analysis by permuting HLA or CMV assignments 20 times. A later analysis grouped co-occurring TCRs with DBSCAN, adding TCRdist sequence similarity when clustering within HLA-allele-positive subsets. For co-occurrence clustering, repertoires with fewer than 30,000 or more than 120,000 public chains were excluded, along with four to six repertoires with anomalous nucleotide sharing. As stored in TCRdb, this immuneACCESS dataset retains in-frame rearrangements with V and J assigned. A fraction of the clones does not appear; measured against another copy, unresolved V genes explain less than half of the discrepancy, and the remainder lacks a known reason. The V and J calls and clone size are taken from that table; D and trimming were inferred from the DNA. The sample table contains approximately 110,000 clones; only one count was recorded for about 70% of them. The top ten clones comprise under 4% of the sample.

The sequence was collected from a man aged 25 to 40 in good health and CMV-seronegative. The chain uses TRBV6-4 and TRBJ1-1; perhaps TRBD1 is the D gene, with 6 bases matching. The specimen was PBMCs. The CDR3 here reads CATGADEAFF. The DNA is TGTGCCACAGGGGCCGATGAAGCTTTCTTT.